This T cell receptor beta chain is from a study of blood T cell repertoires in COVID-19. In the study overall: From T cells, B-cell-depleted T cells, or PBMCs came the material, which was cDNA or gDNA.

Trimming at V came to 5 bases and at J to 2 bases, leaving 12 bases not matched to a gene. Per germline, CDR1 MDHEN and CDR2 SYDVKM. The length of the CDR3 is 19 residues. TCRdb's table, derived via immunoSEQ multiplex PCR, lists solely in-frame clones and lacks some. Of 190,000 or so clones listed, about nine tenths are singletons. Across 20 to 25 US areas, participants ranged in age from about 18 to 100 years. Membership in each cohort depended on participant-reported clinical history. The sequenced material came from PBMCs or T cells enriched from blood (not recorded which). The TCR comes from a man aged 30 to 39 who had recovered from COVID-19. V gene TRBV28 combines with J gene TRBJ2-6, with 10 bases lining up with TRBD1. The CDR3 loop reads CASSPFTGTGVPGANVLTF. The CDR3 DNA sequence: TGTGCCAGCAGTCCCTTCACCGGGACAGGGGTACCTGGGGCCAACGTCCTGACTTTC. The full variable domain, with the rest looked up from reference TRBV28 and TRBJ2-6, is DVKVTQSSRYLVKRTGEKVFLECVQDMDHENMFWYRQDPGLGLRLIYFSYDVKMKEKGDIPEGYSVSREKKERFSLILESASTNQTSMYLCASSPFTGTGVPGANVLTFGAGSRLTVL.